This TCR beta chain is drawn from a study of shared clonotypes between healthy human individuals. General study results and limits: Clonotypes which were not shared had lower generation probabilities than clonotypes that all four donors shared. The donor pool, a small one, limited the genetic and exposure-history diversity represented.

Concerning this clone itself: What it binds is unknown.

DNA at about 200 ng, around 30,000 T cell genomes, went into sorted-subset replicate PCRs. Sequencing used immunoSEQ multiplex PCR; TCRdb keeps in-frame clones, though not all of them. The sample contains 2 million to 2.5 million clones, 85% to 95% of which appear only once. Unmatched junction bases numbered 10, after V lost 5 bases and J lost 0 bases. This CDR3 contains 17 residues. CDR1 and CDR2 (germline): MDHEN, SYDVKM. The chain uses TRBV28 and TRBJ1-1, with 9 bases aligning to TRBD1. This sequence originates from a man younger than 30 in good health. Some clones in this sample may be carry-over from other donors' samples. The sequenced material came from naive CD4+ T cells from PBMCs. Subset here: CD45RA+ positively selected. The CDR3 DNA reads TGTGCCAGCAGTAAGGACAGGGGAAGTTGGATGAACACTGAAGCTTTCTTT. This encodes CASSKDRGSWMNTEAFF. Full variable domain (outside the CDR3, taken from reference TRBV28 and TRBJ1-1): DVKVTQSSRYLVKRTGEKVFLECVQDMDHENMFWYRQDPGLGLRLIYFSYDVKMKEKGDIPEGYSVSREKKERFSLILESASTNQTSMYLCASSKDRGSWMNTEAFFGQGTRLTVV.